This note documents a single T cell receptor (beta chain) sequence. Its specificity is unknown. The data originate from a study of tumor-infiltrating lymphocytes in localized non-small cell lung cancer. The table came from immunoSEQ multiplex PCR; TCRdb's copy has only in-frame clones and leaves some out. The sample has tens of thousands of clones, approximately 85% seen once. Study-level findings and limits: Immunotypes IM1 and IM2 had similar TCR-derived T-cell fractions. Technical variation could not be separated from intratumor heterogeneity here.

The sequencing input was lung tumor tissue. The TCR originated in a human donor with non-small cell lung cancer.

CDR3 sequence (DNA): TGTGCCAGCAGCTTAATGGCAGCAAATGAAAAACTGTTTTTT. Translated, it gives CASSLMAANEKLFF. V gene TRBV7-6 combines with J gene TRBJ1-4, with no clear D. Germline V lookup: CDR1 SGHVS, CDR2 FNYEAQ. Deletions cut 2 bases from V and 5 bases from J, with 9 bases between. This CDR3 comprises 14 residues.